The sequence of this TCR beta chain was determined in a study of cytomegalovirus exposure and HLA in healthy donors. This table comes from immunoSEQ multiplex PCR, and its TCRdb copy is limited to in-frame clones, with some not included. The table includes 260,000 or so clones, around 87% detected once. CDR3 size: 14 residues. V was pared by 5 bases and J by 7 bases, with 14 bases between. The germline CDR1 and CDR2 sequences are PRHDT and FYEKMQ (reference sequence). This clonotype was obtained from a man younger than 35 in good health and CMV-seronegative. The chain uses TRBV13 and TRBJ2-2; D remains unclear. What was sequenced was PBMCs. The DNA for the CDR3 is TGTGCCAGCAGCCAACTCCCTCCCGGCGGGGAGCTGTTTTTT. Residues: CASSQLPPGGELFF.